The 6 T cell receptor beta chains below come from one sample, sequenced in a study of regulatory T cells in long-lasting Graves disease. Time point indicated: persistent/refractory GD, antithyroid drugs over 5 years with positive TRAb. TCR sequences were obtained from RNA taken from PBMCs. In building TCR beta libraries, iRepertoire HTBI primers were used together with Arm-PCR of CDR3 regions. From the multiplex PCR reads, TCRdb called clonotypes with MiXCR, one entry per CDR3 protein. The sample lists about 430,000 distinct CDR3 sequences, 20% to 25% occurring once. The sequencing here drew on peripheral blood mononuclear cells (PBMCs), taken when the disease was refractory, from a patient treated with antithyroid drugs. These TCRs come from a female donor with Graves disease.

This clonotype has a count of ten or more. The CDR3 DNA sequence: TGTGCCAGCAGCCCGTTGGGGCGGTCGAACACCGGGGAGCTGTTTTTT. This gives the protein CASSPLGRSNTGELFF. The chain has TRBV7-3 and TRBJ2-2, with D possibly TRBD1 on 5 matching bases. V was pared by 5 bases and J by 0 bases, with 13 bases between. The CDR3 covers 16 residues. Germline CDR1 and CDR2: SGHTA and FQGTGA.

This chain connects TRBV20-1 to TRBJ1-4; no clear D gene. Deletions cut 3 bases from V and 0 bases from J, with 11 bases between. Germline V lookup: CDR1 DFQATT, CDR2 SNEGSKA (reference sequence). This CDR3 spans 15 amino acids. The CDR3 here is CSASQRLTTNEKLFF. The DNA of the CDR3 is TGCAGTGCTAGCCAGCGACTGACAACTAATGAAAAACTGTTTTTT.

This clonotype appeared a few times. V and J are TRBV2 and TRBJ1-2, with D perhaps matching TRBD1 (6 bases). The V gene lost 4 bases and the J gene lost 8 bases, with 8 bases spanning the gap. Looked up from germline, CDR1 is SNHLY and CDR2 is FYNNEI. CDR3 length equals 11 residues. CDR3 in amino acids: CASSAGAGYTF. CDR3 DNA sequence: TGTGCCAGCAGTGCGGGGGCGGGCTACACCTTC.

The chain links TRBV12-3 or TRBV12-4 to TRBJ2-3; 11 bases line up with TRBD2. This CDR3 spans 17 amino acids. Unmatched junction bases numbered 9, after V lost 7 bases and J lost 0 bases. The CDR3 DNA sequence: TGTGCCAGCACCCCCGGGGTAGCGGGAGGGAGCACAGATACGCAGTATTTT. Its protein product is CASTPGVAGGSTDTQYF.

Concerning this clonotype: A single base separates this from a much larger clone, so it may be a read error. This CDR3 reads CASSKATPGYTF. The CDR3 DNA reads as TGTGCCAGCAGTAAAGCGACGCCTGGCTACACCTTC. The chain combines TRBV2 with TRBJ1-2; D remains ambiguous. Germline V gene lookup returns CDR1 SNHLY and CDR2 FYNNEI. CDR3 length equals 12 residues. The variable domain in full, completed from reference TRBV2 and TRBJ1-2, reads EPEVTQTPSHQVTQMGQEVILRCVPISNHLYFYWYRQILGQKVEFLVSFYNNEISEKSEIFDDQFSVERPDGSNFTLKIRSTKLEDSAMYFCASSKATPGYTFGSGTRLTVV.

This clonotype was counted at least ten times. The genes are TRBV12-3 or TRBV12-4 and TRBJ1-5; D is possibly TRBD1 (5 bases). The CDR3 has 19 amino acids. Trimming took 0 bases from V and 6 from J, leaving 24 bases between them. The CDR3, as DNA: TGTGCCAGCAGTTTAGCGAGGATTGACGTTGGTCAGGGTGGTCAGCCCCAGCATTTT. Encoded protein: CASSLARIDVGQGGQPQHF.